A single sample is the source of the 23 T cell receptor beta chains below, sequenced in a study of blood T cell repertoires in COVID-19. Profiled with immunoSEQ multiplex PCR; TCRdb holds only in-frame clones, not every one. The sample has some 99,000 clones; 65% to 85% are singletons. Input material: peripheral blood. All receptors come from a woman aged 80 or older with acute or convalescent COVID-19.

The J gene is TRBJ2-7, the V gene TRBV5-1; D might be TRBD2 (7 bases). The V end lost 0 bases, the J end lost 6 bases, and 13 bases lay between the germline ends. The CDR3 runs to 14 residues. Germline CDR1 reads SGHRS; CDR2 reads YFSETQ. Written as DNA, the CDR3 is TGCGCCAGCAGCTTGGATTGGGAGGGGGGCGAGCAGTACTTC. Amino acid sequence: CASSLDWEGGEQYF.

The rearrangement links TRBV5-1 to TRBJ2-3; TRBD1 is a possible D gene (5 bases). Looked up from germline, CDR1 is SGHRS and CDR2 is YFSETQ. CDR3 length: 14 residues. Trimming shortened V by 0 bases and J by 2 bases, and 7 bases separated the two germline ends. The CDR3 DNA reads TGCGCCAGCAGCTTGGGACAGAACACAGATACGCAGTATTTT. This translates into CASSLGQNTDTQYF.

The chain joins TRBV10-1 to TRBJ1-4; 7 positions match TRBD1. Germline loops: CDR1 WNHNN, CDR2 SYGVQD (reference sequence). The trim removed 6 bases at V and 3 bases at J, leaving 7 bases unmatched. This CDR3 is 15 amino acids long. This chain's CDR3 is CASSLWDRANEKLFF. The CDR3 DNA follows: TGCGCCAGCAGCCTCTGGGACAGAGCTAATGAAAAACTGTTTTTT.

This clone was counted a single time. The V and J genes are TRBV15 and TRBJ1-4, with TRBD1 identical over 9 bases. The V and J ends lost 2 bases and 7 bases, in that order; junction bases with no gene match: 8. The CDR3 length is 16 residues. In germline, CDR1 is LNHNV, CDR2 YYDKDF (reference sequence). CDR3 DNA sequence: TGTGCCACCAGCAGACGGACAGGGGCTGGTGTTGAAAAACTGTTTTTT. Protein sequence: CATSRRTGAGVEKLFF.

CDR3 nucleotides: TGTGCCAGCAGCCAGCGGGACTTAGGTTCACCCCTCCACTTT. It is translated as CASSQRDLGSPLHF. The chain employs TRBV3-1 (or the pseudogene TRBV3-2) and TRBJ1-6, with D possibly matching TRBD1 (5 bases). CDR1 LGHDT and CDR2 YNNKEL come from the germline V gene (reference sequence). The CDR3 has 14 amino acids. V dropped 3 bases and J dropped 9 bases, with 12 bases sitting between them.

V and J are TRBV7-9 and TRBJ1-2, with TRBD1 identical over 8 bases. The CDR3 covers 15 residues. The J segment lost 2 bases and the V segment lost 3 bases, leaving 5 bases of the junction unmatched. Looked up from germline, CDR1 is SEHNR and CDR2 is FQNEAQ (reference sequence). The CDR3 is CASSFGTGKNYGYTF. Here the CDR3 DNA reads TGTGCCAGCAGCTTTGGGACAGGCAAAAACTATGGCTACACCTTC.

This clone was recorded at least ten times. This chain links TRBV2 with TRBJ1-1; D remains ambiguous. CDR1 and CDR2 from the germline V gene are SNHLY and FYNNEI. The V gene lost 7 bases and the J gene lost 1 base, with 10 bases spanning the gap. The CDR3 is made up of 13 amino acids. The CDR3 is CASIYRPNTEAFF. Here the CDR3 DNA reads TGTGCCAGCATCTACAGACCGAACACTGAAGCTTTCTTT.

The chain has TRBV10-3 and TRBJ2-7; 8 nucleotides match TRBD1. J was trimmed by 5 bases and V by 4 bases; bases with no gene match: 7. Germline V lookup: CDR1 ENHRY, CDR2 SYGVKD. The CDR3 runs to 14 residues. CDR3 sequence reads: CAISGGQGGHEQYF. The CDR3 DNA sequence: TGTGCCATCAGTGGAGGACAGGGTGGCCACGAGCAGTACTTC.

This clone has a single count. The chain uses TRBV28 and TRBJ1-4; 10 nucleotides agree with TRBD1. The CDR3 contains 14 residues. CDR1 is MDHEN, CDR2 SYDVKM, per germline. With 8 bases clipped from V and 3 bases from J, the junction kept 3 bases outside the gene matches. The CDR3 DNA reads TGTGCCAGCCAGGGACAGGGGCCTAATGAAAAACTGTTTTTT. Translated: CASQGQGPNEKLFF.

This clone turned up a few times. This sequence joins TRBV3-1 (or the pseudogene TRBV3-2) and TRBJ1-6, with 8 bases that match TRBD1. CDR1 and CDR2 (germline): LGHDT, YNNKEL (reference sequence). The junction had 6 bases not matched to a gene; V was cut back by 4 bases and J by 10 bases. This CDR3 comprises 14 residues. The CDR3 region is CASSPGQGISPLHF. Here the CDR3 DNA reads TGTGCCAGCAGCCCAGGACAGGGTATATCACCCCTCCACTTT.

The rearrangement links TRBV28 to TRBJ1-2, with TRBD1 identical over 7 bases. Per the germline V gene, CDR1 is MDHEN and CDR2 is SYDVKM. V lost 4 bases to trimming and J lost 3 bases; unmatched junction nucleotides: 8. The CDR3 totals 15 residues. The CDR3 DNA follows: TGTGCCAGCAGTTCGTCGACAGGGTGGGACTATGGCTACACCTTC. This translates into CASSSSTGWDYGYTF.

This chain links TRBV18 with TRBJ2-7; D gene ambiguous. The V end was cut by 4 bases, the J end by 0 bases, with 10 bases between. This CDR3 has 14 amino acids. The germline CDR1 and CDR2 sequences are KGHSH and LQKENI. CDR3 nucleotide sequence: TGTGCCAGCTCACGACAATCCTTCTCCTACGAGCAGTACGTC. This codes for CASSRQSFSYEQYV.

The chain is built from TRBV6-6 and TRBJ1-2; possibly TRBD1 for D (6 bases). Germline V CDR1 and CDR2: MNHNY, SVGAGI (reference sequence). Trimming cost V 5 bases and J 4 bases, with 11 bases left between them. CDR3 size: 13 residues. CDR3 residues: CASSLGQSYGYTF. The CDR3 DNA is TGTGCCAGCAGTCTCGGACAGAGCTATGGCTACACCTTC.

The chain uses TRBV6-2 or TRBV6-3 and TRBJ1-5; 7 nucleotides agree with TRBD1. Germline V gene lookup returns CDR1 MNHEY and CDR2 SVGEGT. The J segment lost 0 bases and the V segment lost 4 bases, leaving 3 bases of the junction unmatched. The CDR3 extends over 15 amino acids. In DNA, the CDR3 is TGTGCCAGCAGTTCCTGGACAGGTAGCAATCAGCCCCAGCATTTT. The encoded protein is CASSSWTGSNQPQHF.

The rearrangement uses TRBV10-3 and TRBJ1-6; 7 bases are a match to TRBD1. CDR3 length: 15 amino acids. With V trimmed by 3 bases and J by 6 bases, 5 bases remained unmatched. Germline V lookup: CDR1 ENHRY, CDR2 SYGVKD. CDR3 nucleotide sequence: TGTGCCATCAGTGACCCAGGGGGACGTAATTCACCCCTCCACTTT. It translates to CAISDPGGRNSPLHF.

This sequence joins TRBV27 and TRBJ1-4; 8 nucleotides line up with TRBD1. Germline V gene data show CDR1 as MNHEY and CDR2 as SMNVEV (reference sequence). The CDR3 spans 15 residues. With 4 bases clipped from V and 0 bases from J, the junction kept 1 base outside the gene matches. CDR3 in DNA: TGTGCCAGCAGTTCACAGGGGGCAACTAATGAAAAACTGTTTTTT. Its translation is CASSSQGATNEKLFF. The variable domain in full, with the rest retrieved from reference TRBV27 and TRBJ1-4, is EAQVTQNPRYLITVTGKKLTVTCSQNMNHEYMSWYRQDPGLGLRQIYYSMNVEVTDKGDVPEGYKVSRKEKRNFPLILESPSPNQTSLYFCASSSQGATNEKLFFGSGTQLSVL.

The rearrangement links TRBV28 to TRBJ1-2, with 9 bases matching TRBD1. The CDR3 has 17 residues. The germline gives CDR1 MDHEN, CDR2 SYDVKM. The J segment lost 3 bases and the V segment lost 7 bases, leaving 15 bases of the junction unmatched. CDR3 coding DNA: TGTGCCAGCAAATTGACGGACAGGGGTTTAGGCGACTATGGCTACACCTTC. Encoded protein: CASKLTDRGLGDYGYTF.

This clone has a single count. The gene calls are TRBV28 and TRBJ1-1; no clear D. V was cut by 2 bases and J by 1 base, with 8 bases left in between. CDR3 length equals 14 residues. Germline-derived CDR1 and CDR2 are MDHEN and SYDVKM. CDR3 bases: TGTGCCAGCAGTTTAGTACAGAGGAACACTGAAGCTTTCTTT. Translation: CASSLVQRNTEAFF.

J is TRBJ1-6 and V is TRBV28; TRBD1 matches at 8 bases. Germline V gene lookup returns CDR1 MDHEN and CDR2 SYDVKM. J lost 7 bases, V lost 5 bases, and 7 bases had no gene match. This CDR3 is 15 amino acids long. The CDR3 nucleotides are TGTGCCAGCAGTCCCGGACAGGGTCAAAATTCACCCCTCCACTTT. This gives the protein CASSPGQGQNSPLHF.

The V call is TRBV25-1, the J call TRBJ2-1; 13 nucleotides match TRBD2. The V and J ends lost 1 base and 12 bases, in that order; junction bases with no gene match: 6. Germline assignment: CDR1 MGHDK and CDR2 SYGVNS. The CDR3 has 15 amino acids. Here the CDR3 reads CASSEWTSGGGRQFF. The CDR3 bases are TGTGCCAGCAGTGAATGGACTAGCGGGGGTGGTAGGCAGTTCTTC.

The chain uses TRBV7-2 and TRBJ1-5; 7 bases are shared with TRBD1. In germline, CDR1 is SGHTA, CDR2 FQGNSA. This CDR3 spans 15 amino acids. J was trimmed by 6 bases and V by 0 bases; bases with no gene match: 5. CDR3 in DNA: TGTGCCAGCAGCTTAGCAGGGGGCGGCGGTCAGCCCCAGCATTTT. Translated: CASSLAGGGGQPQHF.

The chain combines TRBV5-1 with TRBJ1-3; TRBD1 matches 8 bases. Losses at the gene ends were 2 bases for V and 2 bases for J; bases not matched to a gene: 3. The CDR3 runs 15 residues. Germline V gene data show CDR1 as SGHRS and CDR2 as YFSETQ. The CDR3 spells CASSLETGAGNTIYF. As DNA, the CDR3 is TGCGCCAGCAGCTTAGAGACAGGGGCTGGAAACACCATATATTTT.

The genes are TRBV27 and TRBJ1-3, with a possible D match to TRBD1 (6 bases). The length of the CDR3 is 15 residues. Germline CDR1 reads MNHEY; CDR2 reads SMNVEV (reference sequence). The V and J ends lost 5 bases and 4 bases respectively, with 15 bases between them. CDR3 sequence reads: CASSQQGGTGNTIYF. The DNA of the CDR3 is TGTGCCAGCAGTCAACAGGGAGGGACCGGAAACACCATATATTTT.